A selection of T cell receptor beta chains follows, all from one sample in a study of long-term antiretroviral therapy in people with HIV. Assay used: immunoSEQ multiplex PCR; TCRdb lists only in-frame clones, some missing. The sample shows 25,000 to 30,000 clones, 85% to 90% of them seen only once. The sequencing here drew on unsorted PBMCs, taken 0.8 years after starting antiretroviral therapy. Every receptor here comes from a woman aged 25 to 39 with HIV. Each CDR3 is given with its conserved first and last residue. D genes are given only for firm matches. The listing skips clone size in some rows; elsewhere it reads once, few, many or a size class.

TRBJ2-6,-,TRBV2,-,TGTGCCAGCAGTTTCCTATTACAATCTTGGGCCAACGTCCTGACTTTC,CASSFLLQSWANVLTF
TRBJ1-2,-,TRBV5-1,few,TGCGCCAGCAGCATCCCCGGGTTGGCCGATGGCTACACCTTC,CASSIPGLADGYTF
TRBJ1-2,-,TRBV28,-,TGTGCCAGCAGTTCCCCGGGCGGGGCCGGGGGCTACACCTTC,CASSSPGGAGGYTF
TRBJ1-2,-,TRBV29-1,-,TGCAGCGTTGAATGGGGAGAGGGCTACACCTTC,CSVEWGEGYTF
TRBJ1-4,-,TRBV18,-,TGTGCCAGCTCACCACGTGGGGCGGATGAAAAACTGTTTTTT,CASSPRGADEKLFF
TRBJ1-1,-,TRBV25-1,-,TGTGCCAGCAGTGAACGGCGGGCGGGAAAAGCTTTCTTT,CASSERRAGKAFF
TRBJ1-1,-,TRBV30,once,TGTGCCTGGAGTCTGCGGGTGAACACTGAAGCTTTCTTT,CAWSLRVNTEAFF
TRBJ2-3,-,TRBV9,-,TGTGCCAGCAGCCCGCGGGAAGATACGCAGTATTTT,CASSPREDTQYF
TRBJ1-1,-,TRBV15,-,TGTGCCACCTCCGGGACCGTCATGAACACTGAAGCTTTCTTT,CATSGTVMNTEAFF
TRBJ1-1,-,TRBV29-1,-,TGCAGCGTTTCAAACAGGGCAGGTATGAACACTGAAGCTTTCTTT,CSVSNRAGMNTEAFF
TRBJ2-5,-,TRBV7-6,once,TGTGCCAGCAGTTCTCAAGAGACCCAGTACTTC,CASSSQETQYF
TRBJ2-5,TRBD2,TRBV7-3,-,TGTGCCAGCAGCGCTTCCACTAGCGGGGGGCAAGAGACCCAGTACTTC,CASSASTSGGQETQYF
TRBJ1-6,-,TRBV19,-,TGTGCCAGTAGTATTGGGGGACCCTTTAATTCACCCCTCCACTTT,CASSIGGPFNSPLHF
TRBJ2-2,TRBD2,TRBV9,-,TGTGCCAGCAGCGTCGCGACTAGCGGACACTCGAGCACCGGGGAGCTGTTTTTT,CASSVATSGHSSTGELFF
TRBJ2-7,TRBD1,TRBV5-6,-,TGTGCCAGCAGCAGACAGGGCTCCTACGAGCAGTACTTC,CASSRQGSYEQYF
TRBJ1-2,TRBD1,TRBV5-1,few,TGCGCCAGCAGCTTACGGACAGGGGGGAAGGATAACTATGGCTACACCTTC,CASSLRTGGKDNYGYTF
TRBJ1-3,TRBD1,TRBV7-3,-,TGTGCCAGCAGCCCAAGGACAGGTCAAGGAAACACCATATATTTT,CASSPRTGQGNTIYF
TRBJ2-1,TRBD1,TRBV13,-,TGTGCCAGCAGCAATAACAGGGGAGTGGACAATGAGCAGTTCTTC,CASSNNRGVDNEQFF
TRBJ1-1,-,TRBV10-3,-,TGTGCCATCAGTGATTCTCTCTCTGAAGCTTTCTTT,CAISDSLSEAFF
TRBJ2-1,-,TRBV2,-,TGTGCCAGCAGTGTAGGTTTTTTTGAGCAGTTCTTC,CASSVGFFEQFF
TRBJ2-5,TRBD2,TRBV19,-,TGTGCCACCGGTACGGGGGGGCCGGAAGAGACCCAGTACTTC,CATGTGGPEETQYF
TRBJ2-1,TRBD2,TRBV4-1,-,TGCGCCAGCAGCCAACCGACTAGCGGGAACAATGAGCAGTTCTTC,CASSQPTSGNNEQFF
TRBJ1-5,TRBD1,TRBV6-6,-,TGTGCCAGCAGTGACAGGGGCGGACAGCCCCAGCATTTT,CASSDRGGQPQHF
TRBJ1-1,TRBD1,TRBV5-4,once,TGTGCCAGCAGCTCCGTCCCGGGACAGGGACCGAACACTGAAGCTTTCTTT,CASSSVPGQGPNTEAFF
TRBJ2-5,TRBD2,TRBV5-1,-,TGCGCCAGCAGCCCGGGACTACAAGAGACCCAGTACTTC,CASSPGLQETQYF
TRBJ2-1,-,TRBV11-2,-,TGTGCCAGCAGCCCTCTCCGGGGACCCTACAATGAGCAGTTCTTC,CASSPLRGPYNEQFF
TRBJ2-7,TRBD1,TRBV19,-,TGTGCGAGTAATGGGACAGAATTCTTCCAGTCCTACGAGCAGTACTTC,CASNGTEFFQSYEQYF
TRBJ1-1,-,TRBV7-9,-,TGTGCCACCTTTAATACTGGCGGGACTGAAGCTTTCTTT,CATFNTGGTEAFF
TRBJ1-5,-,TRBV19,-,TGTGCCAGTCTGCCGACGACGACGGGGCTATATAGCAATCAGCCCCAGCATTTT,CASLPTTTGLYSNQPQHF
TRBJ1-5,-,TRBV2,-,TGTGCCAGCAGGGAAGGGTCGGATTATAGCAATCAGCCCCAGCATTTT,CASREGSDYSNQPQHF
TRBJ2-5,-,TRBV5-1,-,TGCGCCAGCAGCGGGGGACTGGGGGAGGAGACCCAGTACTTC,CASSGGLGEETQYF
TRBJ1-4,-,TRBV10-3,-,TGTGCCATCAGCCAGGGTGGGGAAAAACTGTTTTTT,CAISQGGEKLFF
TRBJ1-1,-,TRBV5-1,-,TGCGCCAGCAGCTTGTCCAAGGCGGGGGCGAGAACTGAAGCTTTCTTT,CASSLSKAGARTEAFF
TRBJ2-2,-,TRBV30,-,TGTGCCTGGAGACCCCTCTTTGGGGGGGGCCTTTGGGGCGGGGAGCTGTTTTTT,CAWRPLFGGGLWGGELFF
TRBJ1-5,TRBD1,TRBV10-1,-,TGCGCCAGCTCCCAGGGGGAAAGGCAGCCCCAGCATTTT,CASSQGERQPQHF
TRBJ1-5,-,TRBV6-1,-,TGTGCCAGCAGTGAAGTGCTAAGACGGAACAATCAGCCCCAGCATTTT,CASSEVLRRNNQPQHF
TRBJ1-1,-,TRBV6-6,-,TGTGCCAGCAGTTTACAGCAGAACACTGAAGCTTTCTTT,CASSLQQNTEAFF
TRBJ2-3,-,TRBV27,once,TGTGCCAGCAGTCCATCCCTCCCGGCAGTAGATACGCAGTATTTT,CASSPSLPAVDTQYF
TRBJ1-2,-,TRBV29-1,few,TGCAGCGTTAAGGGGGGCAACTATGGCTACACCTTC,CSVKGGNYGYTF
TRBJ2-3,TRBD2,TRBV10-3,-,TGTGCCATCAGTGTCGCTGCGGGGGACACAGATACGCAGTATTTT,CAISVAAGDTDTQYF